This TCR beta chain derives from a study of cytomegalovirus exposure and HLA in healthy donors. Primers: 60 Vbeta forward and 13 Jbeta reverse. The assay was immunoSEQ multiplex PCR, and TCRdb's table has in-frame clones only and misses some. Its table lists about 200,000 clones. Germline CDR1 and CDR2: SGHRS and YFSETQ. V lost 0 bases to trimming and J lost 3 bases, with 2 bases between them. The CDR3 consists of 12 residues. Study results and limitations: The authors later found TCR association rates varying by HLA locus, with DRB1 most and HLA-C fewest. Rarity marked most TCR sequences, yet some public TCRs occurred in many donors. A later analysis by the authors found several of the most significant clusters apparently linked to common viral pathogens.

As for this clone: Antigen unknown.

This rearrangement joins TRBV5-1 to TRBJ2-3; no reliable D call. The specimen was PBMCs. This TCR came from a man younger than 40 in good health and CMV-seronegative. In DNA form, the CDR3 reads TGCGCCAGCAGCTTGGCTACAGATACGCAGTATTTT. Amino acid sequence: CASSLATDTQYF.